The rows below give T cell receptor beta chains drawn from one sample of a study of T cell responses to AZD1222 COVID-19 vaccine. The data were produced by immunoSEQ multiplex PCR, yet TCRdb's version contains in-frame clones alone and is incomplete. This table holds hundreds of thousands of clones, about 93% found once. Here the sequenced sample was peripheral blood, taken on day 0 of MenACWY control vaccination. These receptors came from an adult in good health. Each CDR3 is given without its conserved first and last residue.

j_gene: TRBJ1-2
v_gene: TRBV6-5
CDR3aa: ASSYSRGAIYGYT

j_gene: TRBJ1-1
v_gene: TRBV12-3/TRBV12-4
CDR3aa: ASIPSANTEAF

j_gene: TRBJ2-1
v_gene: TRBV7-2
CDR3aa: ASSSGQGSYNEQF

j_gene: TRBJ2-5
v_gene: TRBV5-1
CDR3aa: ASSLVQGLAQETQY

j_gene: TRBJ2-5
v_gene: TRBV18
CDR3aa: ASSLGIEETQY

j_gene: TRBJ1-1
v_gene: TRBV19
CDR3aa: ATHSQGPNTEAF

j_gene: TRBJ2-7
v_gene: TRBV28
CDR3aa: ASSSNEQY

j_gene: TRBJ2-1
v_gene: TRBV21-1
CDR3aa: ASSKTHGRDSPYNEQF

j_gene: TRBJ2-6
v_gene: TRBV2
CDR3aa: ASSASSGANVLT

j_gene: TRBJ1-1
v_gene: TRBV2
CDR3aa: ASSGGFGMNTEAF

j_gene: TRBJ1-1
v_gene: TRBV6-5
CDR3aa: ASLVQMNTEAF

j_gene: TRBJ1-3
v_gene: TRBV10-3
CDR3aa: AISPGQSNTIY

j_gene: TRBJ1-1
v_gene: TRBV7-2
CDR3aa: ASSPQGGGLNTEAF

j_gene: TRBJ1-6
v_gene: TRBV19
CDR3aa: ASKDSDNSPLH

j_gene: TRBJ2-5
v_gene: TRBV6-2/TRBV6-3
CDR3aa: ASSPLGQGAWETQY

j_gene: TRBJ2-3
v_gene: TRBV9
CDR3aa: ASSGSTDTQY

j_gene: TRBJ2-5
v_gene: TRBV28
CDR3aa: ASSSPGQANQETQY

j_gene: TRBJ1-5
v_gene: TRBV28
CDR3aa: ASTPGTTELYSNQPQH

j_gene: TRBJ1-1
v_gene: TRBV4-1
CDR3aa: ASSRSHHRARMNTEAF

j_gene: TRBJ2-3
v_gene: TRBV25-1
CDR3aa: ASSEWMATGTDTQY

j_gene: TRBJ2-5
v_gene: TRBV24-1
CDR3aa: ATSDPWRTGRETQY

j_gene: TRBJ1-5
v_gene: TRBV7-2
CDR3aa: ASSLGTGRSNQPQH

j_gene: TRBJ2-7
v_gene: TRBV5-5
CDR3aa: ASSFSGTTYEQY

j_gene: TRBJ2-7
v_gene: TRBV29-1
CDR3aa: SVIRDRGLYEQY

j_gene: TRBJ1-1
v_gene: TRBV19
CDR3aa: ASSFYTNTEAF

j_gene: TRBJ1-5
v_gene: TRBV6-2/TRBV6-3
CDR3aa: ASSEGGSNQPQH

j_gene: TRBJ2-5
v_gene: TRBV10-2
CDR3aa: ASSEYPQETQY

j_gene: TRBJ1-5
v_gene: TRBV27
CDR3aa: ASSHDRDEPQH

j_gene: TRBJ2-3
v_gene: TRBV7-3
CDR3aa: ASSLNAGGRRDTQY

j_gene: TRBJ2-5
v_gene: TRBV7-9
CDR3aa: ASSLAGGQETQY

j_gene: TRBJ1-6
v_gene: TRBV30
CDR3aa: AWSVGGTGGSPLH

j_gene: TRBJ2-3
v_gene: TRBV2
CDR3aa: ASKLAGGTDTQY

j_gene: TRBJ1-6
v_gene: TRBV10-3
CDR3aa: ATHGQGPGSPLH

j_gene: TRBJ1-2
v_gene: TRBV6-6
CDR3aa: ASSYPQGNDYGYT

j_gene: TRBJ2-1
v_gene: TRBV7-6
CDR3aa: ASSLESLNGNEQF

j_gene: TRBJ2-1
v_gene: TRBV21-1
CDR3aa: ASSKVGPYNEQF

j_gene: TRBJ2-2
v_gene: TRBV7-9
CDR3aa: ASSVPTGGRAVELF

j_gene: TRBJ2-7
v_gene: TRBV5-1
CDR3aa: ASSLAWGGSYEQY

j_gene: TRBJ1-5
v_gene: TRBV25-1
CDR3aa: ASSGGYSNQPQH

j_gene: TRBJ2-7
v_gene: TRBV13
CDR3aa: ASSLGLGDEQY

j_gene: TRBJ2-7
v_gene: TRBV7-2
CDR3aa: ASSATGGGKGEQY

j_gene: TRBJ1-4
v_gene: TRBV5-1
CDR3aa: ASSLSGQLNEKLF

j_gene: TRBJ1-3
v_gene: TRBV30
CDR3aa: AWTLTGNTIY

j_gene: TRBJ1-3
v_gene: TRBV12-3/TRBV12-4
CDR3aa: ASGNSGNTIY

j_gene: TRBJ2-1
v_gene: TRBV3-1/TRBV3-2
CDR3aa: ASSPYSGGAWEQF

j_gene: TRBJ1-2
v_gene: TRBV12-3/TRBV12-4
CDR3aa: ASSLSRVQDYT

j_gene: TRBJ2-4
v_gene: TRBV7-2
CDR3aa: ASSLVGRGANIQY

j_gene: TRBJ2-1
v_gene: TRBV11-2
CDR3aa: ASSFRGNEQF

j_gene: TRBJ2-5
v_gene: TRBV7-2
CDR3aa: ASSLMGRPQETQY

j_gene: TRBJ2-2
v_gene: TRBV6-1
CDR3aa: AGGGNTGELF